The 21 T cell receptor beta chains in this list originate from one sample, sequenced in a study of T cell repertoires in cytomegalovirus infection. Antigens for these TCRs are unknown. TCRdb re-derived calls from the reads in MiXCR, one entry per CDR3 protein. This sample carries 750,000 to 900,000 distinct CDR3 sequences, about 27% of them seen once, and the ten largest clones take roughly 13%. Source: cultured CD8+ T cells from PBMCs, taken from culture after CMV antigen stimulation. The receptors were sampled from a human donor in good health (CMV status not recorded). Some clones in this sample may be carry-over from other donors' samples.

The V call is TRBV7-9, the J call TRBJ2-1; D gene ambiguous. CDR3 length: 14 amino acids. The germline CDR1 and CDR2 sequences are SEHNR and FQNEAQ (reference sequence). Deletions cut 6 bases from V and 8 bases from J, with 17 bases between. The CDR3 protein is CASRHTSGLDEQFF. In nucleotides, the CDR3 is TGTGCCAGCAGGCATACGTCTGGGTTGGATGAGCAGTTCTTC.

V usage is TRBV12-3 or TRBV12-4 and J usage is TRBJ2-1; TRBD2 aligns across 8 bases. V lost 5 bases and J lost 0; bases outside the gene matches: 6. The CDR3 consists of 16 residues. Here the CDR3 DNA reads TGTGCCAGCAGTACTCCGGGGACTAGCTCCTACAATGAGCAGTTCTTC. Protein product: CASSTPGTSSYNEQFF.

This clonotype is a singleton in its sample. The chain carries TRBV6-6 and TRBJ1-1, with 7 nucleotides matching TRBD1. The trim removed 0 bases at V and 1 base at J, leaving 8 bases unmatched. The CDR3 runs to 17 residues. The germline gives CDR1 MNHNY, CDR2 SVGAGI (reference sequence). CDR3 protein: CASSYSPQGIGNTEAFF. The CDR3 nucleotides are TGTGCCAGCAGTTACTCACCACAGGGGATCGGGAACACTGAAGCTTTCTTT.

The chain links TRBV5-5 to TRBJ2-2, with D perhaps matching TRBD1 (6 bases). Germline values: CDR1 SGHKS, CDR2 YYEKEE (reference sequence). CDR3 size: 15 residues. V was clipped by 5 bases and J by 4 bases, with 15 bases between them. The CDR3 region is CASRFEQGGTGELFF. CDR3 nucleotide sequence: TGTGCCAGCAGATTCGAACAGGGCGGCACCGGGGAGCTGTTTTTT.

The V call is TRBV27, the J call TRBJ2-5, with 7 bases fitting TRBD2. Trimming took 5 bases from V and 3 from J; bases not matched to a gene: 12. The V gene's germline CDR1 is MNHEY and CDR2 SMNVEV (reference sequence). CDR3 length: 16 residues. CDR3 DNA sequence: TGTGCCAGCAGTATAGGGACTACGAGGCCCAAAGAGACCCAGTACTTC. Its protein product is CASSIGTTRPKETQYF.

This chain connects TRBV11-2 to TRBJ1-1; 10 bases agree with TRBD1. The germline gives CDR1 SGHAT, CDR2 FQNNGV. CDR3 length: 15 residues. Trimming took 3 bases from V and 5 from J; bases not matched to a gene: 6. The chain's CDR3 is CASSLKTGGWTEAFF. The CDR3 bases are TGTGCCAGCAGCTTGAAGACAGGGGGCTGGACTGAAGCTTTCTTT.

The chain employs TRBV2 and TRBJ2-1; D gene unclear. The V end lost 0 bases, the J end lost 8 bases, and 23 bases lay between the germline ends. The CDR3 is 18 amino acids. Germline V lookup: CDR1 SNHLY, CDR2 FYNNEI. CDR3 protein: CASSEAAPQDFISDEQFF. The CDR3 coding sequence is TGTGCCAGCAGTGAAGCGGCGCCCCAGGATTTTATCAGCGATGAGCAGTTCTTC.

The chain recombines TRBV27 with TRBJ1-6; D is unresolved. Germline CDR1 and CDR2: MNHEY and SMNVEV (reference sequence). CDR3 size: 15 residues. V lost 1 base and J 7 bases, leaving 11 bases between the germline ends. CDR3 region: CASSLYTHQNSPLHF. In nucleotides, the CDR3 is TGTGCCAGCAGTTTATACACACACCAGAATTCACCCCTCCACTTT.

This rearrangement joins TRBV7-9 to TRBJ1-6, with TRBD1 matching 7 bases. The germline CDR1 and CDR2 sequences are SEHNR and FQNEAQ (reference sequence). The CDR3 loop spans 17 amino acids. V gave up 5 bases and J gave up 0 bases; unmatched junction bases: 7. CDR3 in DNA: TGTGCCAGCAGCCCAGGGGGGGGGGGCTCCTATAATTCACCCCTCCACTTT. Translated, it gives CASSPGGGGSYNSPLHF. The full variable domain, completed using reference TRBV7-9 and TRBJ1-6, is DTGVSQNPRHKITKRGQNVTFRCDPISEHNRLYWYRQTLGQGPEFLTYFQNEAQLEKSRLLSDRFSAERPKGSFSTLEIQRTEQGDSAMYLCASSPGGGGSYNSPLHFGNGTRLTVT.

This clonotype was counted a few times. The chain employs TRBV6-5 and TRBJ2-3, with 8 nucleotides matching TRBD2. The CDR3 runs to 17 residues. CDR1 MNHEY and CDR2 SVGAGI come from the germline V gene. The V and J ends lost 3 bases and 6 bases, in that order; junction bases with no gene match: 14. The CDR3 coding sequence is TGTGCCAGCAGTTATGAGTGGGGGACGGGGGGGATGGATACGCAGTATTTT. Protein product: CASSYEWGTGGMDTQYF.

This clonotype was recorded a few times. The chain is built from TRBV7-2 and TRBJ1-5; 8 nucleotides match TRBD1. The ends lost 5 bases at V and 7 bases at J; junction bases unmatched: 10. Germline CDR1 reads SGHTA; CDR2 reads FQGNSA. This CDR3 region has 15 residues. The CDR3 loop is CASSQGQGLNQPQHF. CDR3 in DNA: TGTGCCAGCAGCCAAGGACAGGGACTGAACCAGCCCCAGCATTTT.

The chain carries TRBV6-5 and TRBJ2-3; 8 bases agree with TRBD2. The V gene's germline CDR1 is MNHEY and CDR2 SVGAGI. V shed 3 bases, J shed 11 bases, and the junction held 7 bases outside the gene matches. The CDR3 runs to 13 residues. The CDR3 DNA follows: TGTGCCAGCAGTTATGGTAGCGGGGAAATGCAGTATTTT. Translation: CASSYGSGEMQYF.

The chain employs TRBV5-5 and TRBJ2-7; tentative D call: TRBD1 (6 bases). The germline CDR1 and CDR2 sequences are SGHKS and YYEKEE (reference sequence). V lost 7 bases and J lost 5, with 19 bases in between. The CDR3 covers 14 residues. The CDR3 nucleotides read TGTGCCAGCCTTGGGACATTAGAAGTTCACGAGCAGTACTTC. The encoded protein is CASLGTLEVHEQYF.

Notes on this clonotype: A much larger clone is a single base away; this may be a read error. CDR3 sequence reads: CASSLEATSRRTGELFF. The CDR3 DNA sequence: TGTGCCAGCAGCCTTGAGGCGACTAGCCGAAGGACCGGGGAGCTGTTTTTT. The chain recombines TRBV7-2 with TRBJ2-2, with TRBD2 identical over 7 bases. This CDR3 spans 17 amino acids. Germline CDR1 is SGHTA and CDR2 is FQGNSA. The ends lost 5 bases at V and 5 bases at J; junction bases unmatched: 14.

This clonotype showed up many times. This chain joins TRBV7-6 and TRBJ1-1; TRBD1 might be the D (5 bases). The germline gives CDR1 SGHVS, CDR2 FNYEAQ. The CDR3 length is 13 residues. Between the trimmed V and J ends, which lost 2 bases and 4 bases, there was a span of 8 bases. DNA of the CDR3: TGTGCCAGCAGCTTATCTGGGGCCACTGAAGCTTTCTTT. Translated: CASSLSGATEAFF.

The chain couples TRBV12-3 or TRBV12-4 to TRBJ2-1; a possible D gene is TRBD2 (5 bases). The CDR3 has 15 residues. The ends were cut back, 4 bases at V and 1 base at J, with 11 bases in the middle. The CDR3 region is CASSSGMLSYNEQFF. In nucleotides, the CDR3 is TGTGCCAGCAGTTCCGGGATGCTATCCTACAATGAGCAGTTCTTC.

This clonotype is a singleton in its sample. The rearrangement links TRBV5-1 to TRBJ2-3; 10 nucleotides agree with TRBD1. The germline V gene has CDR1 SGHRS and CDR2 YFSETQ. With 4 bases clipped from V and 5 bases from J, the junction kept 4 bases outside the gene matches. The CDR3 consists of 14 residues. The chain's CDR3 is CASSATGGRDTQYF. The CDR3 DNA reads as TGCGCCAGCAGCGCGACAGGGGGCAGAGATACGCAGTATTTT.

The gene calls are TRBV2 and TRBJ2-3; D gene uncertain. The germline V gene encodes CDR1 SNHLY and CDR2 FYNNEI. Trimming shortened V by 5 bases and J by 5 bases, and 8 bases separated the two germline ends. This CDR3 contains 12 residues. The CDR3 DNA is TGTGCCAGCAGTAAAATGTTAGATACGCAGTATTTT. Its protein is CASSKMLDTQYF.

V and J are TRBV7-4 and TRBJ2-2; TRBD1 matches 10 bases. With V trimmed by 3 bases and J by 4 bases, 8 bases remained unmatched. CDR3 length: 17 residues. Germline CDR1 reads SGHVT; CDR2 reads SQSDAQ. CDR3 bases: TGTGCCAGCAGCTTGCCGAAAGACAGGGGGCGCACCGGGGAGCTGTTTTTT. This translates into CASSLPKDRGRTGELFF.

The rearrangement joins TRBV24-1 to TRBJ2-1; TRBD1 matches 10 bases. The ends lost 7 bases at V and 1 base at J; junction bases unmatched: 9. The CDR3 loop spans 17 amino acids. Germline CDR1 and CDR2: KGHDR and SFDVKD. The DNA of the CDR3 is TGTGCCACCAGCGACCCCCGGGACAGGGGTTCCTACAATGAGCAGTTCTTC. It yields the protein CATSDPRDRGSYNEQFF.

This chain connects TRBV6-8 to TRBJ2-7; D is possibly TRBD1 (6 bases). Trimming removed 8 bases from V and 5 bases from J, with 13 bases in between. This CDR3 has 12 amino acids. The germline CDR1 and CDR2 sequences are MNHGY and SAAAGT. The CDR3 sequence: CASGQGMDEQYF. CDR3 nucleotide sequence: TGTGCCAGCGGCCAGGGGATGGACGAGCAGTACTTC.